The 3 T cell receptor beta chains reported below all come from one sample, sequenced in a study of T cell responses to AZD1222 COVID-19 vaccine. Assay: immunoSEQ multiplex PCR; the TCRdb copy retains only in-frame clones and omits some. Of about 110,000 clones in the sample, about nine tenths are singletons; the top ten hold roughly 5.1%. The starting material was peripheral blood, obtained on day 0 of AZD1222 vaccination. These receptors all stem from an adult in good health.

The J gene is TRBJ1-2, the V gene TRBV29-1, with D possibly being TRBD1 (6 bases). Germline-derived CDR1 and CDR2 are SQVTM and ANQGSEA. V shed 6 bases and J shed 4 bases, with 15 bases lying between them. The CDR3 totals 13 residues. The CDR3 nucleotides are TGCAGCGTACGACAGGTCGCCCCCTATGGCTACACCTTC. Residues: CSVRQVAPYGYTF.

The chain couples TRBV5-1 to TRBJ2-7, with 9 bases matching TRBD1. With V trimmed by 0 bases and J by 3 bases, 7 bases remained unmatched. The CDR3 has 16 amino acids. In germline, CDR1 is SGHRS, CDR2 YFSETQ. The CDR3 DNA reads as TGCGCCAGCAGCTTGGGCGCTGGGACAGGGTACTACGAGCAGTACTTC. This codes for CASSLGAGTGYYEQYF. Using reference TRBV5-1 and TRBJ2-7 for the parts outside the CDR3, the full variable domain is KAGVTQTPRYLIKTRGQQVTLSCSPISGHRSVSWYQQTPGQGLQFLFEYFSETQRNKGNFPGRFSGRQFSNSRSEMNVSTLELGDSALYLCASSLGAGTGYYEQYFGPGTRLTVT.

The V gene is TRBV7-9, the J gene TRBJ2-7; D remains ambiguous. Trimming left V 1 base short and J 3 bases short, with 4 bases between. Germline V gives CDR1 SEHNR, CDR2 FQNEAQ (reference sequence). The CDR3 extends over 12 amino acids. Here the CDR3 DNA reads TGTGCCAGCAGCTTAGTCAACTACGAGCAGTACTTC. Amino acid sequence: CASSLVNYEQYF.